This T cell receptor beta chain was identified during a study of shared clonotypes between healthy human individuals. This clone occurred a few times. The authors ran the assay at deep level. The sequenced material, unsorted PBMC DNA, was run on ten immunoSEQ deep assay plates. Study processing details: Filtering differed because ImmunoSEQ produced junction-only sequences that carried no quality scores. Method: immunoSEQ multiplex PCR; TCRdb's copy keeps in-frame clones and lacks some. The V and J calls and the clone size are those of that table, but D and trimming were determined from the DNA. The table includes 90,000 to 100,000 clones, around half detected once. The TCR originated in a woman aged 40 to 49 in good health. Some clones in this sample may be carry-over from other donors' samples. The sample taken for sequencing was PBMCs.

The CDR3 bases are TGCGCCAGCAGAAGGGACAGAGGTGGGACCGGGGAGCTGTTTTTT. Residues: CASRRDRGGTGELFF. The rearrangement joins TRBV5-1 to TRBJ2-2; 7 bases align to TRBD1. Trimming removed 5 bases from V and 5 bases from J; junction bases left unmatched: 9. The CDR3 extends over 15 amino acids. The germline V gene has CDR1 SGHRS and CDR2 YFSETQ.